What follows are 19 T cell receptor beta chains derived from one specimen sequenced in a study of CD8+ T cells in alopecia areata. Noted treatment: oral pan-JAK inhibitor, 5-10 mg twice daily. cDNA reverse transcribed from extracted RNA served as the sequencing template. TCRdb's copy holds only in-frame clones and misses some; the assay was immunoSEQ multiplex PCR. The sample lists around 300,000 clones, 60% occurring once. The input for sequencing was CD4+ T cells sorted from blood, taken at approximately week 51, from a patient treated with tofacitinib. Receptors were obtained from a human donor with alopecia areata.

This sequence joins TRBV7-2 and TRBJ2-7; unclear D gene. CDR1 and CDR2 from the germline V gene are SGHTA and FQGNSA. This CDR3 has 13 residues. Trimming stripped 5 bases from V and 2 bases from J, with 10 bases between. CDR3 in amino acids: CASSTRATYEQYF. DNA for the CDR3: TGTGCCAGCAGCACAAGGGCCACCTACGAGCAGTACTTC.

V usage is TRBV4-1 and J usage is TRBJ1-1; D is ambiguous. The CDR3 spans 12 residues. Trimming pared 4 bases from V and 4 bases from J, leaving 7 bases between. Germline V gene lookup returns CDR1 MGHRA and CDR2 YSYEKL. CDR3 protein: CASSRDTTEAFF. In DNA, the CDR3 is TGCGCCAGCAGCCGAGATACCACTGAAGCTTTCTTT.

Worth noting for this clone: The sample contains more than one DNA sequence encoding this CDR3. This chain uses TRBV5-1 with TRBJ2-5; unclear D gene. Germline CDR1 reads SGHRS; CDR2 reads YFSETQ. CDR3 size: 11 residues. Trimming shortened V by 3 bases and J by 4 bases, and 4 bases separated the two germline ends. The CDR3 sequence is CASSSGETQYF. The CDR3 DNA is TGCGCCAGCAGCTCTGGAGAGACCCAGTACTTC.

The chain is built from TRBV5-1 and TRBJ1-1; no firm D call. Trimming cost V 1 base and J 4 bases, with 8 bases left between them. The CDR3 totals 13 residues. CDR1 SGHRS and CDR2 YFSETQ come from the germline V gene. The CDR3 DNA reads TGCGCCAGCAGCTTGATGAGAAGCACTGAAGCTTTCTTT. Its protein is CASSLMRSTEAFF. The variable domain in full, completed from reference TRBV5-1 and TRBJ1-1, reads KAGVTQTPRYLIKTRGQQVTLSCSPISGHRSVSWYQQTPGQGLQFLFEYFSETQRNKGNFPGRFSGRQFSNSRSEMNVSTLELGDSALYLCASSLMRSTEAFFGQGTRLTVV.

The chain joins TRBV11-2 to TRBJ2-7, with 9 bases lining up with TRBD2. Germline V lookup: CDR1 SGHAT, CDR2 FQNNGV. CDR3 length: 18 amino acids. V lost 2 bases to trimming and J lost 0 bases; unmatched junction nucleotides: 11. This CDR3 is CASSLISLAGPSSYEQYF. CDR3 coding DNA: TGTGCCAGCAGCTTAATCTCCCTAGCGGGGCCGAGCTCCTACGAGCAGTACTTC.

The chain combines TRBV19 with TRBJ2-7; TRBD2 matches at 8 bases. The CDR3 runs to 15 residues. Trimming took 4 bases from V and 6 from J; bases not matched to a gene: 11. CDR1 LNHDA and CDR2 SQIVND come from the germline V gene (reference sequence). CDR3 region: CASSTRDSGESEQYF. Here the CDR3 DNA reads TGTGCCAGTAGTACCCGGGATAGCGGGGAAAGCGAGCAGTACTTC. Complete variable domain (other parts from reference TRBV19 and TRBJ2-7): DGGITQSPKYLFRKEGQNVTLSCEQNLNHDAMYWYRQDPGQGLRLIYYSQIVNDFQKGDIAEGYSVSREKKESFPLTVTSAQKNPTAFYLCASSTRDSGESEQYFGPGTRLTVT.

This chain links TRBV2 with TRBJ1-2, with D perhaps matching TRBD1 (5 bases). Germline CDR1 reads SNHLY; CDR2 reads FYNNEI. This CDR3 has 15 amino acids. Trimming removed 0 bases from V and 11 bases from J, with 19 bases in between. In nucleotides, the CDR3 is TGTGCCAGCAGTGAAGCGCGCGGCAGGGAAGTAGGTTACACCTTC. This translates into CASSEARGREVGYTF. Looking up the rest from reference TRBV2 and TRBJ1-2 gives the full variable domain: EPEVTQTPSHQVTQMGQEVILRCVPISNHLYFYWYRQILGQKVEFLVSFYNNEISEKSEIFDDQFSVERPDGSNFTLKIRSTKLEDSAMYFCASSEARGREVGYTFGSGTRLTVV.

This chain joins TRBV7-2 and TRBJ2-5, with D uncertain. The V gene's germline CDR1 is SGHTA and CDR2 FQGNSA. Trimming removed 3 bases at V and 7 bases at J, with 12 bases between. The CDR3 has 13 amino acids. CDR3 sequence: CASSFRSERTQYF. CDR3 in DNA: TGTGCCAGCAGCTTCCGGTCCGAGAGGACCCAGTACTTC.

This clone came up a few times. The J gene is TRBJ1-1, the V gene TRBV30, with a weak D call TRBD1 (6 bases). Germline V gives CDR1 GTSNPN, CDR2 SVGIG (reference sequence). Trimming cost V 3 bases and J 3 bases, with 11 bases left between them. This CDR3 region has 13 residues. The CDR3 spells CAWSQGRDTEAFF. The CDR3 region has the DNA TGTGCCTGGAGCCAGGGGCGGGACACTGAAGCTTTCTTT.

DNA of the CDR3: TGTGCCAGCAGCGTAGCGGGACAGGGGGTGCCCCAGCATTTT. This codes for CASSVAGQGVPQHF. V gene TRBV9 combines with J gene TRBJ1-5; 11 positions agree with TRBD1. The J segment lost 9 bases and the V segment lost 0 bases, leaving 2 bases of the junction unmatched. Germline-derived CDR1 and CDR2 are SGDLS and YYNGEE. The CDR3 is 14 residues long.

The rearrangement uses TRBV30 and TRBJ1-4; 8 bases agree with TRBD1. The CDR3 is made up of 14 amino acids. Germline V lookup: CDR1 GTSNPN, CDR2 SVGIG (reference sequence). The V segment lost 4 bases and the J segment 2 bases; nucleotides outside the gene matches: 3. The CDR3 sequence is CAWIGTGTNEKLFF. The CDR3 DNA follows: TGTGCCTGGATCGGGACAGGCACTAATGAAAAACTGTTTTTT.

The chain links TRBV6-5 to TRBJ2-5, with TRBD2 identical over 7 bases. Per the germline V gene, CDR1 is MNHEY and CDR2 is SVGAGI. V shed 5 bases, J shed 7 bases, and the junction held 13 bases outside the gene matches. The length of the CDR3 is 15 residues. Written as DNA, the CDR3 is TGTGCCAGCAGTCCCCCCCGAGCGGGGACGCGGACCCAGTACTTC. It specifies CASSPPRAGTRTQYF.

The chain carries TRBV9 and TRBJ2-5; D is perhaps TRBD2 (6 bases). Per the germline V gene, CDR1 is SGDLS and CDR2 is YYNGEE. V was clipped by 4 bases and J by 5 bases, with 15 bases between them. This CDR3 spans 14 amino acids. The CDR3 protein is CASSPGGVGETQYF. The DNA of the CDR3 is TGTGCCAGCAGCCCCGGAGGGGTGGGGGAGACCCAGTACTTC.

The rearrangement uses TRBV9 and TRBJ2-1; a possible D gene is TRBD1 (5 bases). CDR3 size: 14 residues. The V end lost 3 bases, the J end lost 6 bases, and 13 bases lay between the germline ends. The V gene's germline CDR1 is SGDLS and CDR2 YYNGEE. DNA of the CDR3: TGTGCCAGCAGCGGCCACGTGGGGCCCAATGAGCAGTTCTTC. It specifies CASSGHVGPNEQFF.

J is TRBJ2-7 and V is TRBV27; D perhaps matches TRBD1 (6 bases). The CDR3 loop spans 14 amino acids. The V gene lost 5 bases and the J gene lost 4 bases, with 15 bases spanning the gap. The V gene's germline CDR1 is MNHEY and CDR2 SMNVEV (reference sequence). The CDR3 DNA reads as TGTGCCAGCAGTACGTGGACAGACCAATACGAGCAGTACTTC. Its translation: CASSTWTDQYEQYF.

A single count supports this clone. The gene calls are TRBV10-3 and TRBJ2-3; 9 bases align to TRBD1. CDR3 length equals 15 residues. Germline V gene sequence: CDR1 ENHRY, CDR2 SYGVKD. V trimming: 6 bases; J trimming: 3 bases; junction bases outside the gene matches: 7. The CDR3 is CAIRLGQGRTDTQYF. The CDR3 DNA is TGTGCCATCAGATTGGGACAGGGAAGGACAGATACGCAGTATTTT.

This clone was seen more than once but under ten times. The V and J genes are TRBV7-2 and TRBJ2-1; 11 bases are shared with TRBD2. The trim removed 1 base at V and 8 bases at J, leaving 7 bases unmatched. The CDR3 consists of 16 residues. Germline V lookup: CDR1 SGHTA, CDR2 FQGNSA. The CDR3 is CASSLGLAGGHDEQFF. The DNA of the CDR3 is TGTGCCAGCAGCTTAGGATTAGCGGGGGGGCACGATGAGCAGTTCTTC.

The rearrangement joins TRBV4-3 to TRBJ2-1; 9 bases match TRBD2. This CDR3 spans 17 amino acids. CDR1 LGHNA and CDR2 YSLEER come from the germline V gene. V was clipped by 0 bases and J by 7 bases; unmatched bases: 10. CDR3 sequence (DNA): TGCGCCAGCAGCCAAGACGGAGGCGGGGGGGTCCCGAATGAGCAGTTCTTC. Translating it yields CASSQDGGGGVPNEQFF.

This chain uses TRBV5-6 with TRBJ2-1; D is undetermined. The CDR3 has 16 amino acids. Trimming removed 0 bases at V and 0 bases at J, with 10 bases between. In germline, CDR1 is SGHDT, CDR2 YYEEEE. The CDR3 DNA is TGTGCCAGCAGCTTGGATGGGCACTCCTCCTACAATGAGCAGTTCTTC. Translating gives CASSLDGHSSYNEQFF.